A selection of T cell receptor beta chains follows, all from one sample in a study of blood T cells in healthy people across ages. Via MiXCR, TCRdb re-called the 5' RACE reads, giving one row per CDR3 protein. This table holds approximately 800,000 distinct CDR3 sequences, approximately 25% found once. These data were also filed under a second study, of T cells of mothers and their children.

The sequencing sample was made of blood. The receptors originated from a boy between 10 and 17 years old in good health. Each CDR3 is given with its conserved first and last residue. A D gene is named only where the DNA matches it firmly. Not every row has a clone size; where given, it reads once, few, many or a size class.

13,.,.,TRBJ1-4,TRBV28,CASSGNRDEKLFF,TGTGCCAGCAGTGGGAACAGAGATGAAAAACTGTTTTTT
14,.,.,TRBJ1-2,TRBV20-1,CSARDSGRVNGYTF,TGCAGTGCTAGAGATTCCGGCAGGGTTAATGGCTACACCTTC
9,.,few,TRBJ2-7,TRBV20-1,CSAGYGQYF,TGCAGTGCTGGGTACGGGCAGTACTTC
16,.,.,TRBJ2-7,TRBV20-1,CSARDLEGGIYYEQYF,TGCAGTGCTAGAGATCTGGAGGGAGGCATTTACTACGAGCAGTACTTC
16,.,.,TRBJ2-5,TRBV20-1,CSARGREVGSRETQYF,TGCAGTGCCCGCGGGCGGGAAGTGGGTAGCCGAGAGACCCAGTACTTC
14,TRBD1,.,TRBJ1-2,TRBV20-1,CSASMGQGSYGYTF,TGCAGTGCTAGCATGGGACAGGGTTCCTATGGCTACACCTTC
15,.,.,TRBJ2-1,TRBV12-3/TRBV12-4,CASRASGVTYNEQFF,TGTGCCAGCAGGGCATCAGGGGTGACCTACAATGAGCAGTTCTTC
13,.,.,TRBJ1-4,TRBV20-1,CSARWALNEKLFF,TGCAGTGCGAGATGGGCTCTTAATGAAAAACTGTTTTTT
19,.,.,TRBJ2-7,TRBV13,CASSAKTADRIGVSYEQYF,TGTGCCAGCAGCGCCAAAACCGCAGACAGAATTGGAGTCTCCTACGAGCAGTACTTC
14,.,.,TRBJ2-5,TRBV27,CASSKTGWAETQYF,TGTGCCAGCAGTAAAACAGGGTGGGCAGAGACCCAGTACTTC
13,.,.,TRBJ2-7,TRBV21-1,CASSPLRSHEQYF,TGTGCCAGCAGCCCCTTACGTTCACACGAGCAGTACTTC
16,TRBD2,.,TRBJ2-7,TRBV28,CASSFPPRGFTYEQYF,TGTGCCAGCAGTTTCCCCCCGCGGGGGTTTACCTACGAGCAGTACTTC
13,.,few,TRBJ1-1,TRBV12-3/TRBV12-4,CASGPQVFTEAFF,TGTGCCAGCGGGCCCCAGGTCTTCACTGAAGCTTTCTTT
13,.,few,TRBJ1-6,TRBV9,CASSSGRDSPLHF,TGTGCCAGCAGCTCAGGACGGGATTCACCCCTCCACTTT
14,.,few,TRBJ2-5,TRBV29-1,CSVEFTVTQETQYF,TGTAGCGTTGAATTCACCGTGACCCAAGAGACCCAGTACTTC
15,TRBD1,.,TRBJ1-1,TRBV11-2,CASRTYRGKGTEAFF,TGTGCCAGCAGGACTTACAGGGGAAAGGGGACTGAAGCTTTCTTT
14,.,few,TRBJ2-1,TRBV29-1,CSAQRGSSYNEQFF,TGCAGCGCCCAGAGGGGAAGCTCCTACAATGAGCAGTTCTTC
15,.,.,TRBJ2-5,TRBV6-2/TRBV6-3,CASSYISLVQETQYF,TGTGCCAGCAGTTATATTAGCTTAGTCCAAGAGACCCAGTACTTC
14,.,.,TRBJ2-7,TRBV5-1,CASSPNYGDYEQYF,TGCGCCAGCAGCCCAAATTACGGAGACTACGAGCAGTACTTC
14,TRBD1,few,TRBJ2-5,TRBV27,CATGQGVFQETQYF,TGTGCCACCGGACAGGGAGTATTCCAAGAGACCCAGTACTTC
15,.,.,TRBJ2-5,TRBV7-9,CASSSRWEVGETQYF,TGTGCCAGCAGCTCAAGATGGGAGGTCGGGGAGACCCAGTACTTC
14,.,few,TRBJ2-5,TRBV20-1,CSARASTKGETQYF,TGCAGTGCTAGGGCCTCCACCAAGGGAGAGACCCAGTACTTC
14,TRBD2,.,TRBJ2-1,TRBV6-4,CASGPGLAGDEQFF,TGTGCCAGCGGACCGGGACTAGCAGGCGATGAGCAGTTCTTC
15,.,.,TRBJ2-7,TRBV7-2,CASSDSGTTYHEQYF,TGTGCCAGCAGCGATTCCGGGACAACCTACCACGAGCAGTACTTC
12,.,many,TRBJ2-1,TRBV2,CASRSGVDEQFF,TGTGCCAGCCGAAGTGGGGTAGATGAGCAGTTCTTC
15,.,.,TRBJ1-5,TRBV7-2,CASSDAGHSNQPQHF,TGTGCCAGCAGCGACGCGGGGCATTCTAATCAGCCCCAGCATTTT
15,TRBD1,.,TRBJ1-4,TRBV7-8,CASSGRQGPNEKLFF,TGTGCCAGCAGCGGGCGACAGGGACCTAATGAAAAACTGTTTTTT
14,.,many,TRBJ2-2,TRBV29-1,CSVDEGQNTGELFF,TGCAGCGTTGATGAGGGACAAAACACCGGGGAGCTGTTTTTT
13,.,few,TRBJ2-4,TRBV29-1,CSVFNGAKNIQYF,TGCAGCGTTTTTAATGGTGCCAAAAACATTCAGTACTTC
15,TRBD2,few,TRBJ2-7,TRBV28,CATQENSGGLYEQYF,TGTGCCACACAAGAAAATAGCGGGGGGCTTTACGAGCAGTACTTC
16,TRBD2,few,TRBJ2-1,TRBV7-3,CASSSGLAGVDNEQFF,TGTGCCAGCAGCTCGGGACTAGCGGGAGTAGACAATGAGCAGTTCTTC
15,.,.,TRBJ2-4,TRBV20-1,CSAKAELLAKNIQYF,TGCAGTGCTAAGGCCGAGCTCTTAGCCAAAAACATTCAGTACTTC
14,.,.,TRBJ2-5,TRBV20-1,CSARDRRGRETQYF,TGCAGTGCTAGAGATCGGAGGGGGAGGGAGACCCAGTACTTC
14,TRBD1,.,TRBJ2-7,TRBV7-9,CASSIRDSAYEQYF,TGTGCCAGCAGCATCCGGGACAGCGCCTACGAGCAGTACTTC
13,.,.,TRBJ2-2,TRBV29-1,CSVGDTYTGELFF,TGCAGCGTTGGGGACACTTACACCGGGGAGCTGTTTTTT
16,.,.,TRBJ2-2,TRBV20-1,CSAREGGGGGLRELFF,TGCAGTGCTAGGGAGGGCGGTGGCGGCGGTTTACGGGAGCTGTTTTTT
14,.,few,TRBJ2-3,TRBV29-1,CSVGPSVVTDTQYF,TGCAGCGTGGGACCTAGCGTTGTCACAGATACGCAGTATTTT
14,.,few,TRBJ2-5,TRBV6-5,CASSYHTSGETQYF,TGTGCCAGCAGTTACCATACTAGTGGAGAGACCCAGTACTTC
16,.,.,TRBJ2-3,TRBV4-3,CASSQELRGGTDTQYF,TGCGCCAGCAGCCAAGAGCTGCGGGGAGGCACAGATACGCAGTATTTT
15,TRBD2,.,TRBJ2-7,TRBV3-1,CASSRVGTSYGEQYF,TGTGCCAGCAGCCGAGTCGGGACTAGTTACGGCGAGCAGTACTTC
15,TRBD2,few,TRBJ2-7,TRBV6-5,CASSQRAGGLDEQYF,TGTGCCAGCAGCCAAAGAGCGGGAGGGCTAGACGAGCAGTACTTC
19,TRBD1,few,TRBJ1-6,TRBV4-3,CASSHVGQGEWTYNSPLHF,TGCGCCAGCAGCCATGTGGGACAGGGGGAGTGGACCTATAATTCACCCCTCCACTTT